The source of this T cell receptor (beta chain) is a study of regulatory T cells in long-lasting Graves disease. Overall study findings and caveats: Since the sample size was small, accuracy may have been reduced. There were preferences for TRBV28, TRBJ1-2 and TRBJ2-5 in persistent disease. What was studied was peripheral blood only, and not thyroid tissue.

This CDR3 contains 15 residues. The germline CDR1 and CDR2 sequences are SNHLY and FYNNEI. V lost 8 bases to trimming and J lost 3 bases; unmatched junction nucleotides: 9. Worth noting for this clonotype: As yet, its antigen is unknown.

Libraries of TCR beta came from iRepertoire HTBI primers plus Arm-PCR of CDR3 regions. Via MiXCR, TCRdb re-called the multiplex PCR reads, giving one row per CDR3 protein. The sample contains hundreds of thousands of distinct CDR3 sequences, about 30% of which appear only once. Time point noted: persistent/refractory GD, antithyroid drugs over 5 years with positive TRAb. RNA isolated from PBMCs was used to make the TCR library. The material sequenced was peripheral blood mononuclear cells (PBMCs), taken when the disease was refractory, from a patient treated with antithyroid drugs. This chain joins TRBV2 and TRBJ1-5; 8 bases are a match to TRBD1. This TCR was recovered from a female donor with Graves disease. The CDR3 DNA follows: TGTGCCAGCCGTCCCGGGACAGGTGACAATCAGCCCCAGCATTTT. It encodes CASRPGTGDNQPQHF.